This T cell receptor (beta chain) was identified in a study of blood T cell repertoires in COVID-19. Study context: Collection of acute and convalescent COVID-19 samples took place in the United States, Italy and Spain.

Per the original data handling: Amplifying reference gene primers gave estimates of nucleated cell counts. The repertoire was sequenced with immunoSEQ multiplex PCR; TCRdb's copy has only in-frame clones and lacks some. That table gives V, J and clone size, and the DNA gave D and trimming. The sample contains tens of thousands of clones, around 87% of which appear only once. Germline CDR1 PRHDT, CDR2 FYEKMQ (reference sequence). V was pared by 3 bases and J by 6 bases, with 14 bases between. The CDR3 sequence is 15 residues long. The source material was peripheral blood. This chain connects TRBV13 to TRBJ2-2, with D perhaps matching TRBD1 (6 bases). The TCR comes from a human donor with acute or convalescent COVID-19. The donor label of this sample is uncertain. The DNA for the CDR3 is TGTGCCAGCAGCTTTCGGACAGTCCGCGCCGGGGAGCTGTTTTTT. The encoded protein is CASSFRTVRAGELFF.